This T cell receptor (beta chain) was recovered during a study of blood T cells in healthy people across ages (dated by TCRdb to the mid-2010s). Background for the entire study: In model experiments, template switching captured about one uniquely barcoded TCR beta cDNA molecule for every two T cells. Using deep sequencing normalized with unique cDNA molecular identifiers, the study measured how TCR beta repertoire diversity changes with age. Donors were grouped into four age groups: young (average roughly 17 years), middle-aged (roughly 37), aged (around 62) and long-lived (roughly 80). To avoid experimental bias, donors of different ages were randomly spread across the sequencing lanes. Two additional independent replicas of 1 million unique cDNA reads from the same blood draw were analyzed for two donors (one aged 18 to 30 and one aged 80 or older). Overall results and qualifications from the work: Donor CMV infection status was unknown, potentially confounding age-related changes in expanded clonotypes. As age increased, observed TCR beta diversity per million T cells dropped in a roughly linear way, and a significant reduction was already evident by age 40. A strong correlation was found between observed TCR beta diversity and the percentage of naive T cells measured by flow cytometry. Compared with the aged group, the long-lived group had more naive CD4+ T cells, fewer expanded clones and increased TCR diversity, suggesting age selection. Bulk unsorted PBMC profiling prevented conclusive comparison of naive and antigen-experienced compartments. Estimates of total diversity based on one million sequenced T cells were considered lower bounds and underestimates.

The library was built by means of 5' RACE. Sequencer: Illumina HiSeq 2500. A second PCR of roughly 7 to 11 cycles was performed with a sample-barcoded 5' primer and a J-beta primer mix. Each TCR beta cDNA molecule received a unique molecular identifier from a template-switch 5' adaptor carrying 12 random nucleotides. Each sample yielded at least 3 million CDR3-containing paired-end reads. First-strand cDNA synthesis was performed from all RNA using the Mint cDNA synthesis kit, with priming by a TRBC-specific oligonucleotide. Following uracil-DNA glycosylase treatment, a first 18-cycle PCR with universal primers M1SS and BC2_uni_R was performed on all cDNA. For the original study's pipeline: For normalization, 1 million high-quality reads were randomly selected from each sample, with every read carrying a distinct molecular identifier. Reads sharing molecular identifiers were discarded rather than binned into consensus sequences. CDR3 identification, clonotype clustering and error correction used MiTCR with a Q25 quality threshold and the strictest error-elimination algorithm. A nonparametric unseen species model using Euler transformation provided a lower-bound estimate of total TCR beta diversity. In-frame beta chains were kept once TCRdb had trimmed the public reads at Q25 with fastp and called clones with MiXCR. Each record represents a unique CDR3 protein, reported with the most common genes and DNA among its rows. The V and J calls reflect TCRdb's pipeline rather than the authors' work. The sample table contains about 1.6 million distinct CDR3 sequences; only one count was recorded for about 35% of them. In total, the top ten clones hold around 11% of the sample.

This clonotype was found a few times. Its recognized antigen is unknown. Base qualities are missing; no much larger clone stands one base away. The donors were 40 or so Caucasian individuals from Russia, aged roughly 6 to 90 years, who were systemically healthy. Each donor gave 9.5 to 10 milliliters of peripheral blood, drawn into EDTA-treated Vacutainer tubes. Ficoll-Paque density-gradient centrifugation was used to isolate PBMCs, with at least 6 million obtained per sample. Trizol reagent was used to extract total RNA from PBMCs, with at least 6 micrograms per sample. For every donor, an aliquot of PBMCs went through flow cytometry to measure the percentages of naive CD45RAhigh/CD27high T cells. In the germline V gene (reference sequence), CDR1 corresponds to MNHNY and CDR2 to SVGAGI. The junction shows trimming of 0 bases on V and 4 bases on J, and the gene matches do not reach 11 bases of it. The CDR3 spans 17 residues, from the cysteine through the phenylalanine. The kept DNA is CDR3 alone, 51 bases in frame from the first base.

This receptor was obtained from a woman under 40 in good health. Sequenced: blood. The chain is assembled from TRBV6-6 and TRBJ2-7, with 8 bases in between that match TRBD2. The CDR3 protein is CASSYSMAGGYKYEQYF. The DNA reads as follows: TGTGCCAGCAGTTACTCGATGGCGGGGGGCTACAAATACGAGCAGTACTTC.